This entry describes one TCR beta chain. Treatment: 19 received Ad26.COV2.S at low or high dose, single or two shots; 5 received placebo; per-sample allocation not given. Sampling occurred on day 63 after the first vaccine or placebo injection. Sequenced by immunoSEQ multiplex PCR; TCRdb stores in-frame clones only, minus some. This sample has approximately 300,000 clones, with about 82% found just once. The data originate from a study of Ad26.COV2.S vaccination and SARS-CoV-2 variants. Specimen: peripheral blood, collected in a trial of Ad26.COV2.S vaccine versus placebo. The TCR was taken from a person between 18 and 65 years old who received the Ad26.COV2.S COVID-19 vaccine or a placebo.

The CDR3 nucleotides are TGCAGCGTTGATCTGGGACAGGGAGGTAGCCAGTACTTC. It codes for CSVDLGQGGSQYF. This chain connects TRBV29-1 to TRBJ2-4, with 9 bases that match TRBD1. V was clipped by 3 bases and J by 13 bases; unmatched bases: 10. Germline-derived CDR1 and CDR2 are SQVTM and ANQGSEA. CDR3 length: 13 residues.